The source of this TCR beta chain is a study of cytomegalovirus exposure and HLA in healthy donors. V lost 3 bases, J lost 4 bases, and 5 bases stayed unmatched. Germline V gene lookup returns CDR1 KGHSH and CDR2 LQKENI. The CDR3 spans 16 residues. This clone was seen a single time. Its antigen is not identified. Points from the study as a whole: Later on, an analysis tied over 15,000 TCR beta sequences to HLA alleles at 0.05 false discovery rate.

Amplification used 60 Vbeta primers and 13 Jbeta primers. The method was immunoSEQ multiplex PCR; TCRdb's version includes in-frame clones alone and lacks a portion of them. Of tens of thousands of clones listed, approximately 70% are singletons. Sequenced: PBMCs. The rearrangement uses TRBV18 and TRBJ2-3, with TRBD2 identical over 12 bases. The TCR sequence derives from a male donor in good health and CMV-seropositive. CDR3 sequence reads: CASSPVTSGGSDTQYF. For the CDR3, the DNA is TGTGCCAGCTCACCTGTGACTAGCGGGGGTTCAGATACGCAGTATTTT.